Listed below are T cell receptor beta chains from one sample, sequenced in a study of vaccination and CD4 T cells after COVID-19. One entry per CDR3 protein, called by TCRdb with MiXCR from the PCR reads. The data show about 12,000 distinct CDR3 sequences, 40% to 60% seen once. These receptors lack a known antigen. Sequencing was carried out using CD4+ T cells from blood, cultured in vitro. All receptors come from a human donor who had recovered from COVID-19. Each CDR3 is given with its conserved first and last residue. The size entry is marked missing in some rows and otherwise reads once, few, many or a size class.

j_call: TRBJ2-5; v_call: TRBV18; clone_size: few; cdr3_length: 13; cdr3_aa: CASKGTEQETQYF
j_call: TRBJ1-4; v_call: TRBV6-1; clone_size: NA; cdr3_length: 14; cdr3_aa: CASSRRQGDEKLFF
j_call: TRBJ2-2; v_call: TRBV7-3; clone_size: NA; cdr3_length: 16; cdr3_aa: CASSPGSLLNTGELFF
j_call: TRBJ1-4; v_call: TRBV12-3/TRBV12-4; clone_size: NA; cdr3_length: 15; cdr3_aa: CASRIGRASNEKLFF
j_call: TRBJ1-2; v_call: TRBV6-5; clone_size: medium-sized; cdr3_length: 14; cdr3_aa: CASSSGPAPYGYTF
j_call: TRBJ2-5; v_call: TRBV5-1; clone_size: NA; cdr3_length: 15; cdr3_aa: CASSSGQQRGETQYF
j_call: TRBJ1-4; v_call: TRBV20-1; clone_size: NA; cdr3_length: 16; cdr3_aa: CSARDTRQGPGEKLFF
j_call: TRBJ2-7; v_call: TRBV20-1; clone_size: NA; cdr3_length: 15; cdr3_aa: CSADPGTSGTYEQYF
j_call: TRBJ1-1; v_call: TRBV20-1; clone_size: few; cdr3_length: 13; cdr3_aa: CSAVQGARTEAFF
j_call: TRBJ1-2; v_call: TRBV20-1; clone_size: few; cdr3_length: 14; cdr3_aa: CSAISAAGRYGYTF
j_call: TRBJ2-2; v_call: TRBV28; clone_size: NA; cdr3_length: 15; cdr3_aa: CASRDRGTNTGELFF
j_call: TRBJ1-6; v_call: TRBV28; clone_size: NA; cdr3_length: 17; cdr3_aa: CASSLGGAGSSNSPLHF
j_call: TRBJ1-2; v_call: TRBV10-3; clone_size: few; cdr3_length: 14; cdr3_aa: CAISPQSSNYGYTF
j_call: TRBJ2-5; v_call: TRBV15; clone_size: large; cdr3_length: 15; cdr3_aa: CATALSPGSGETQYF
j_call: TRBJ2-2; v_call: TRBV19; clone_size: NA; cdr3_length: 15; cdr3_aa: CASSIRGFTTGELFF
j_call: TRBJ1-2; v_call: TRBV6-2/TRBV6-3; clone_size: few; cdr3_length: 14; cdr3_aa: CASSGQTGKDGYTF
j_call: TRBJ2-3; v_call: TRBV20-1; clone_size: few; cdr3_length: 14; cdr3_aa: CSAIAGARTDTQYF
j_call: TRBJ2-3; v_call: TRBV11-3; clone_size: NA; cdr3_length: 16; cdr3_aa: CASSLGLAGLTDTQYF
j_call: TRBJ1-2; v_call: TRBV20-1; clone_size: NA; cdr3_length: 16; cdr3_aa: CSATHLTGGLKYGYTF
j_call: TRBJ1-3; v_call: TRBV7-6; clone_size: NA; cdr3_length: 16; cdr3_aa: CASSSIRGVSGNTIYF
j_call: TRBJ1-6; v_call: TRBV6-5; clone_size: NA; cdr3_length: 17; cdr3_aa: CASSYSLGASGNSPLHF
j_call: TRBJ2-1; v_call: TRBV7-3; clone_size: NA; cdr3_length: 11; cdr3_aa: CASSYGHEQFF
j_call: TRBJ1-2; v_call: TRBV6-1; clone_size: few; cdr3_length: 13; cdr3_aa: CASSADPGYGYTF
j_call: TRBJ1-5; v_call: TRBV20-1; clone_size: few; cdr3_length: 16; cdr3_aa: CSARRGTALSNQPQHF
j_call: TRBJ2-7; v_call: TRBV7-2; clone_size: NA; cdr3_length: 14; cdr3_aa: CASSLAGGPYEQYF
j_call: TRBJ2-2; v_call: TRBV7-8; clone_size: once; cdr3_length: 17; cdr3_aa: CASSHFGGATYTGELFF